The 18 T cell receptor beta chains below were found in one sample sequenced in a study of radiotherapy plus CTLA-4 blockade in lung cancer. Libraries were prepared by immunoSEQ multiplex PCR; TCRdb keeps only in-frame clonotypes and omits some of them. This sample has tens of thousands of clones; 60% to 80% occur once, and the top ten carry about 3%. Specimen: peripheral blood, collected from a patient treated with radiotherapy plus ipilimumab. The receptors stem from a human donor with non-small cell lung cancer who had a complete response to radiotherapy plus ipilimumab.

J is TRBJ2-5 and V is TRBV13, with 7 bases lining up with TRBD1. V gave up 3 bases and J gave up 0 bases; unmatched junction bases: 7. The length of the CDR3 is 16 residues. Per germline, CDR1 PRHDT and CDR2 FYEKMQ (reference sequence). CDR3 in amino acids: CASSLRQGPYQETQYF. CDR3 DNA sequence: TGTGCCAGCAGCTTGAGACAGGGACCGTACCAAGAGACCCAGTACTTC. The full variable domain, its missing parts supplied by reference TRBV13 and TRBJ2-5, is AAGVIQSPRHLIKEKRETATLKCYPIPRHDTVYWYQQGPGQDPQFLISFYEKMQSDKGSIPDRFSAQQFSDYHSELNMSSLELGDSALYFCASSLRQGPYQETQYFGPGTRLLVL.

The chain joins TRBV5-1 to TRBJ1-3; tentative D call: TRBD1 (5 bases). V was clipped by 1 base and J by 1 base, with 12 bases between them. There are 16 residues in the CDR3. Germline V CDR1 and CDR2: SGHRS, YFSETQ. The CDR3 bases are TGCGCCAGCAGCTTGAAGGGATCAGGGTCTGGAAACACCATATATTTT. This sequence encodes CASSLKGSGSGNTIYF.

The J gene is TRBJ1-6, the V gene TRBV5-1; 8 bases line up with TRBD1. CDR3 length equals 16 residues. Trimming removed 1 base from V and 7 bases from J; junction bases left unmatched: 7. Germline-derived CDR1 and CDR2 are SGHRS and YFSETQ. DNA for the CDR3: TGCGCCAGCAGCTTGAATTCCGGGACAGGAAATTCACCCCTCCACTTT. This encodes CASSLNSGTGNSPLHF.

The chain joins TRBV5-1 to TRBJ2-7; 9 positions match TRBD1. The CDR3 has 13 amino acids. The ends lost 3 bases at V and 6 bases at J; junction bases unmatched: 4. In germline, CDR1 is SGHRS, CDR2 YFSETQ. CDR3 sequence: CASSWDRAIEQYF. The DNA of the CDR3 is TGCGCCAGCAGCTGGGACAGGGCTATCGAGCAGTACTTC.

The genes are TRBV28 and TRBJ2-7; 12 nucleotides agree with TRBD1. Germline trimming cut 5 bases from V and 9 bases from J; bases unmatched to any gene: 8. This CDR3 contains 14 residues. The germline V gene has CDR1 MDHEN and CDR2 SYDVKM. CDR3 DNA: TGTGCCAGCAGTCATGGGGGACAGGGGGCTCGGCAGTACTTC. The encoded protein is CASSHGGQGARQYF.

This clone has more than one count but fewer than ten. The rearrangement links TRBV5-8 to TRBJ1-5, with D perhaps matching TRBD1 (5 bases). Germline V gene sequence: CDR1 SGHTS, CDR2 YDEGEE. The V and J ends lost 1 base and 6 bases respectively, with 5 bases between them. This CDR3 is 12 amino acids long. DNA for the CDR3: TGTGCCAGCAGCTTGAGGGGTCAGCCCCAGCATTTT. It is translated as CASSLRGQPQHF.

The chain recombines TRBV2 with TRBJ2-4, with TRBD2 identical over 8 bases. The CDR3 runs 19 residues. CDR1 is SNHLY, CDR2 FYNNEI, per germline. The V and J ends lost 0 bases and 8 bases, in that order; junction bases with no gene match: 18. CDR3 in amino acids: CASSEAPVGTGGPRDIQYF. As DNA, the CDR3 is TGTGCCAGCAGTGAAGCCCCGGTGGGAACGGGAGGGCCAAGGGACATTCAGTACTTC.

This chain links TRBV27 with TRBJ1-6; 9 nucleotides line up with TRBD1. Germline CDR1 and CDR2: MNHEY and SMNVEV (reference sequence). The CDR3 is 16 residues long. The V and J ends lost 8 bases and 6 bases, in that order; junction bases with no gene match: 11. The CDR3 nucleotides read TGTGCCAGCCAAACACGCACGACAGGGGGTAATTCACCCCTCCACTTT. Translated, it gives CASQTRTTGGNSPLHF.

In its sample, this clone was seen a few times. The chain employs TRBV5-8 and TRBJ1-2; TRBD1 aligns across 8 bases. The germline CDR1 and CDR2 sequences are SGHTS and YDEGEE. V trimming: 2 bases; J trimming: 7 bases; junction bases outside the gene matches: 4. This CDR3 spans 13 amino acids. For the CDR3, the DNA is TGTGCCAGCAGCTTTACAGGGGGTCGTGGCTACACCTTC. The encoded protein is CASSFTGGRGYTF.

J is TRBJ1-1 and V is TRBV18; D gene unclear. The CDR3 loop spans 14 amino acids. Germline V gene sequence: CDR1 KGHSH, CDR2 LQKENI. The ends were cut back, 0 bases at V and 4 bases at J, with 9 bases in the middle. The CDR3 here is CASSPPEFPTEAFF. In nucleotides, the CDR3 is TGTGCCAGCTCACCACCCGAGTTTCCCACTGAAGCTTTCTTT.

J is TRBJ2-5 and V is TRBV6-1, with D perhaps matching TRBD1 (6 bases). The CDR3 totals 14 residues. V shed 6 bases and J shed 1 base, with 12 bases lying between them. Germline loops: CDR1 MNHNS, CDR2 SASEGT. For the CDR3, the DNA is TGTGCCAGCAGGAAGGACAGATTCCAAGAGACCCAGTACTTC. Translating gives CASRKDRFQETQYF.

This clone was observed a single time. The V gene is TRBV5-1, the J gene TRBJ1-2, with D maybe TRBD1 (6 bases). Germline assignment: CDR1 SGHRS and CDR2 YFSETQ. This CDR3 comprises 16 residues. V gave up 0 bases and J gave up 6 bases, with 18 bases separating them. The DNA for the CDR3 is TGCGCCAGCAGCTTGGACAGGGCTAGAGTCTCGAATGGCTACACCTTC. As protein: CASSLDRARVSNGYTF.

This clone ranks as medium-sized. J is TRBJ1-2 and V is TRBV5-8, with TRBD1 matching 8 bases. Trimming took 4 bases from V and 4 from J; bases not matched to a gene: 9. CDR1 and CDR2 from the germline V gene are SGHTS and YDEGEE. The CDR3 runs to 15 residues. CDR3 residues: CASSGGTGRSYGYTF. The CDR3 DNA is TGTGCCAGCAGCGGAGGGACAGGAAGGTCCTATGGCTACACCTTC.

J is TRBJ2-4 and V is TRBV6-6; 8 bases fit TRBD1. Unmatched junction bases numbered 4, after V lost 1 base and J lost 8 bases. In germline, CDR1 is MNHNY, CDR2 SVGAGI (reference sequence). This CDR3 spans 14 amino acids. CDR3 nucleotides: TGTGCCAGCAGTTACTTGCAGGGGGCAGACATTCAGTACTTC. This gives the protein CASSYLQGADIQYF.

This sequence joins TRBV19 and TRBJ1-1, with TRBD1 identical over 8 bases. The CDR3 consists of 13 residues. V lost 6 bases and J lost 6; bases outside the gene matches: 6. Germline-derived CDR1 and CDR2 are LNHDA and SQIVND (reference sequence). DNA of the CDR3: TGTGCCAGTAGGCCCCAGGGGGCGGCTGAAGCTTTCTTT. Its translation: CASRPQGAAEAFF.

The J gene is TRBJ2-7, the V gene TRBV7-6; D remains unclear. V was pared by 2 bases and J by 4 bases, with 9 bases between. Germline V gene sequence: CDR1 SGHVS, CDR2 FNYEAQ. The CDR3 totals 13 residues. The CDR3 nucleotides are TGTGCCAGCAGCTTATTTCGCGATTACGAGCAGTACTTC. Protein: CASSLFRDYEQYF. Together with reference TRBV7-6 and TRBJ2-7, the CDR3 gives the full variable domain: GAGVSQSPRYKVTKRGQDVALRCDPISGHVSLYWYRQALGQGPEFLTYFNYEAQQDKSGLPNDRFSAERPEGSISTLTIQRTEQRDSAMYRCASSLFRDYEQYFGPGTRLTVT.

Remarks on this clone: The junction departs from germline at one end; a sequencing error may be responsible. The chain couples TRBV7-7 to TRBJ1-4, with TRBD1 matching 9 bases. The CDR3 covers 18 residues. Germline loops: CDR1 SSHAT, CDR2 FNYEAQ (reference sequence). The CDR3 sequence is CASSPMPGTGPRNEKLFF. The CDR3 region has the DNA TGTGCTAGCAGCCCTATGCCCGGGACAGGGCCCCGGAATGAAAAACTGTTTTTT.

The rearrangement joins TRBV10-1 to TRBJ1-1, with 10 bases lining up with TRBD1. CDR1 and CDR2 (germline): WNHNN, SYGVQD (reference sequence). The CDR3 sequence is 15 residues long. Losses at the gene ends were 0 bases for V and 11 bases for J; bases not matched to a gene: 9. The CDR3 nucleotides read TGCGCCAGCAGTGAGTCCTGGACAGGGGGAGAAGGGGCTTTCTTT. It is translated as CASSESWTGGEGAFF.